The present T cell receptor (beta chain) was sequenced within a study of OX40 agonist ivuxolimab in advanced cancers. About the research overall: The study enrolled dose-escalation patients with hepatocellular carcinoma, melanoma, renal cell or head and neck cancer. Of the patients, three showed partial responses, one with hepatocellular carcinoma and two with cutaneous melanoma. Study-level findings and limits: The 0.1-3.0 mg/kg partial responders had among the lowest clonal expansion.

Only in-frame clones appear in the TCRdb table, and some are missing; sequencing was by immunoSEQ multiplex PCR. The sample comprises 85,000 to 90,000 clones, approximately 90% of which are singletons, and about 1.1% rests with the top ten. V dropped 3 bases and J dropped 0; count of bases not matched to a gene: 8. The CDR3 contains 19 residues. Germline-derived CDR1 and CDR2 are SGHDT and YYEEEE. In regard to this clone: Its antigen is unknown.

This clonotype was sampled from an adult with an advanced solid tumor such as melanoma, head and neck, liver or kidney cancer. The material sequenced was CD4+ or CD8+ T cells sorted from blood, taken in a trial of the OX40 agonist ivuxolimab. The chain links TRBV5-6 to TRBJ2-4, with 14 positions matching TRBD2. The CDR3 loop reads CASSWTSGRKDLAKNIQYF. The CDR3 nucleotides read TGTGCCAGCAGCTGGACTAGCGGGAGGAAGGATCTAGCCAAAAACATTCAGTACTTC.